This TCR beta chain derives from a study of blood T cells in healthy people across ages. Using a J-beta primer mix together with a sample-barcoded 5' primer, a second PCR was run for about 6 to 11 cycles. In TCRdb, the 5' RACE reads were re-called with MiXCR into one record per CDR3 protein. This table holds roughly 720,000 distinct CDR3 sequences, 53% found once. A note on this clonotype: Its cognate antigen is unknown.

Study-wide findings and caveats: Both naive CD4+ cell counts and diversity were greater in long-lived donors than in aged donors.

CDR3 length equals 14 residues. The V gene lost 3 bases and the J gene lost 0 bases, with 9 bases spanning the gap. CDR1 DFQATT and CDR2 SNEGSKA come from the germline V gene (reference sequence). The TCR comes from a man older than 75 in good health. The genes are TRBV20-1 and TRBJ2-4; D may be TRBD1 or TRBD2 (5 bases each). Material: blood. The CDR3 sequence is CSASTGTAKNIQYF. CDR3 DNA sequence: TGCAGTGCTAGCACCGGGACAGCCAAAAACATTCAGTACTTC.